Described below is a single T cell receptor beta chain sequence and its context. These data come from a study of PD-L1 blockade in urothelial cancer. Data came from immunoSEQ multiplex PCR; TCRdb stores just in-frame clones and leaves some out. Among approximately 50,000 clones listed, approximately 90% were seen once. Time point meaning: peripheral blood 6 weeks after treatment start. The length of the CDR3 is 13 residues. Per the germline V gene, CDR1 is SGHTA and CDR2 is FQGNSA. V was trimmed by 5 bases and J by 2 bases, leaving 9 bases between them. The genes are TRBV7-2 and TRBJ1-2, with D unresolved. This sequence originates from a man aged 55 to 70 with urothelial cancer. The sequences come from PBMCs, collected around atezolizumab (anti-PD-L1) treatment. The CDR3 DNA follows: TGTGCCAGCAGCCGAGGGTGGAACTATGGCTACACCTTC. It specifies CASSRGWNYGYTF.